One sample yielded the 29 T cell receptor beta chains listed below, sequenced in a study of response to subunit inactivated influenza vaccine. TCRdb reanalysed the RT-PCR reads using MiXCR and keeps one entry per CDR3 protein. The table lists 650,000 to 700,000 distinct CDR3 sequences, 15% to 18% of them singletons. Sequences were derived from PBMCs from blood, sampled about 12 days after vaccination. The receptor source for this set is a man aged 50-59 years who received an inactivated influenza vaccine.

This clonotype has a count of ten or more. The CDR3 bases are TGCGCCAGCAGCGGTGGACAGGGTTTCGAGCAGTACTTC. It is translated as CASSGGQGFEQYF. The V and J genes are TRBV5-1 and TRBJ2-7; 8 bases agree with TRBD1. J gave up 6 bases and V 4 bases, and 6 bases lay outside the gene matches. The germline V gene encodes CDR1 SGHRS and CDR2 YFSETQ. The CDR3 covers 13 residues.

In this sample, this clonotype turned up a few times. The CDR3 DNA reads TGCGCCAGCAGCTCTCTACTTGCGGGGGGAGCCAAAAACATTCAGTACTTC. Its translation is CASSSLLAGGAKNIQYF. This chain connects TRBV5-1 to TRBJ2-4; 8 bases match TRBD2. The CDR3 runs 17 residues. V lost 3 bases and J lost 0; bases outside the gene matches: 8. CDR1 is SGHRS and CDR2 is YFSETQ in the germline V gene.

The chain combines TRBV28 with TRBJ2-6, with a tentative D call TRBD1 (6 bases). The CDR3 spans 17 residues. Germline loops: CDR1 MDHEN, CDR2 SYDVKM. V was shortened by 3 bases and J by 0 bases, with 12 bases between the two germline ends. The CDR3 nucleotides are TGTGCCAGCAGTTTGTTTAGGGGGATCTCTGGGGCCAACGTCCTGACTTTC. Its protein is CASSLFRGISGANVLTF.

In its sample, this clonotype was seen a few times. The chain recombines TRBV5-1 with TRBJ1-1; 8 bases are a match to TRBD1. Germline CDR1 and CDR2: SGHRS and YFSETQ. V lost 4 bases and J lost 0; bases outside the gene matches: 8. The CDR3 length is 16 residues. DNA for the CDR3: TGCGCCAGCAGCCCAGGGGGCAGTTGGGTGAACACTGAAGCTTTCTTT. This translates into CASSPGGSWVNTEAFF.

The V gene is TRBV10-3, the J gene TRBJ2-7, with TRBD2 identical over 7 bases. V shed 3 bases, J shed 7 bases, and the junction held 9 bases outside the gene matches. Germline V gives CDR1 ENHRY, CDR2 SYGVKD. The CDR3 totals 14 residues. CDR3 coding DNA: TGTGCCATCAGTGATCGCAGGGAGGGACGGGAGCAGTACTTC. Encoded protein: CAISDRREGREQYF.

At least ten counts were recorded for this clonotype. The chain combines TRBV15 with TRBJ2-1, with TRBD2 matching 7 bases. This CDR3 contains 15 residues. Trimming took 0 bases from V and 8 from J; bases not matched to a gene: 7. Per germline, CDR1 LNHNV and CDR2 YYDKDF (reference sequence). CDR3 coding DNA: TGTGCCACCAGCAGAGAAGCGGGGACGGAGCATGAGCAGTTCTTC. Encoded protein: CATSREAGTEHEQFF.

This clonotype was observed many times. The chain employs TRBV5-1 and TRBJ1-2; D remains ambiguous. This CDR3 contains 14 residues. Per the germline V gene, CDR1 is SGHRS and CDR2 is YFSETQ. Trimming took 3 bases from V and 6 from J, leaving 15 bases between them. Here the CDR3 DNA reads TGCGCCAGCAGCTCGGGGTCCTCAAAGGATGGCTACACCTTC. This encodes CASSSGSSKDGYTF.

In this sample, this clonotype turned up a few times. This chain joins TRBV7-9 and TRBJ1-2; D is unclear. The CDR3 covers 11 residues. With 10 bases removed from V and 7 bases from J, the gap between germline ends came to 13 bases. Germline assignment: CDR1 SEHNR and CDR2 FQNEAQ (reference sequence). This CDR3 is CATLAGRGYTF. CDR3 in DNA: TGTGCCACCTTGGCGGGCCGTGGCTACACCTTC. The entire variable domain, with the rest obtained from reference TRBV7-9 and TRBJ1-2, is as follows: DTGVSQNPRHKITKRGQNVTFRCDPISEHNRLYWYRQTLGQGPEFLTYFQNEAQLEKSRLLSDRFSAERPKGSFSTLEIQRTEQGDSAMYLCATLAGRGYTFGSGTRLTVV.

This clonotype came up a few times. This rearrangement joins TRBV5-1 to TRBJ1-1; D is ambiguous. The CDR3 is 13 residues long. Trimming cost V 2 bases and J 2 bases, with 7 bases left between them. Germline assignment: CDR1 SGHRS and CDR2 YFSETQ. Here the CDR3 reads CASSLMSNTEAFF. The CDR3 nucleotides read TGCGCCAGCAGCTTAATGAGTAACACTGAAGCTTTCTTT. Looking up the rest from reference TRBV5-1 and TRBJ1-1 gives the full variable domain: KAGVTQTPRYLIKTRGQQVTLSCSPISGHRSVSWYQQTPGQGLQFLFEYFSETQRNKGNFPGRFSGRQFSNSRSEMNVSTLELGDSALYLCASSLMSNTEAFFGQGTRLTVV.

In DNA form, the CDR3 reads TGTGCCAGCAGCCCGTCCCTCGGAGTCGGGGAGCTGTTTTTT. Protein: CASSPSLGVGELFF. V gene TRBV7-9 combines with J gene TRBJ2-2; D ambiguous. Trimming shortened V by 5 bases and J by 7 bases, and 14 bases separated the two germline ends. Germline V lookup: CDR1 SEHNR, CDR2 FQNEAQ (reference sequence). The CDR3 runs 14 residues.

This clonotype came up many times. This chain connects TRBV7-2 to TRBJ2-7, with a weak D call TRBD1 (5 bases). The CDR3 runs to 13 residues. The V gene lost 6 bases and the J gene lost 2 bases, with 11 bases spanning the gap. CDR1 is SGHTA and CDR2 is FQGNSA in the germline V gene. The CDR3 loop reads CASSLAGPYEQYF. The DNA of the CDR3 is TGTGCCAGCAGTTTGGCAGGGCCCTACGAGCAGTACTTC.

This clonotype was counted only a few times. CDR3 bases: TGTGCCAGCAGCTTTAGCGGGAGGAAAAGCACAGATACGCAGTATTTT. Protein sequence: CASSFSGRKSTDTQYF. The chain carries TRBV11-2 and TRBJ2-3; 10 positions agree with TRBD2. CDR1 SGHAT and CDR2 FQNNGV come from the germline V gene. V trimming: 3 bases; J trimming: 0 bases; junction bases outside the gene matches: 3. This CDR3 has 16 residues. Variable domain in full (rest from reference TRBV11-2 and TRBJ2-3): EAGVAQSPRYKIIEKRQSVAFWCNPISGHATLYWYQQILGQGPKLLIQFQNNGVVDDSQLPKDRFSAERLKGVDSTLKIQPAKLEDSAVYLCASSFSGRKSTDTQYFGPGTRLTVL.

This clonotype was counted between two and nine times. The rearrangement links TRBV11-3 to TRBJ2-2, with 7 bases that match TRBD2. V was clipped by 5 bases and J by 1 base; unmatched bases: 10. The CDR3 extends over 17 amino acids. Germline CDR1 is SGHNT and CDR2 is YENEEA. The CDR3: CASSPEVSGGNTGELFF. For the CDR3, the DNA is TGTGCCAGCAGCCCAGAGGTATCGGGAGGGAACACCGGGGAGCTGTTTTTT.

Here the CDR3 reads CASSLAHGGGQPQHF. The CDR3 bases are TGTGCCAGCAGCTTAGCCCATGGGGGAGGTCAGCCCCAGCATTTT. This rearrangement joins TRBV7-2 to TRBJ1-5; D is perhaps TRBD1 (5 bases). The CDR3 loop spans 15 amino acids. Germline CDR1 reads SGHTA; CDR2 reads FQGNSA. Trimming shortened V by 0 bases and J by 6 bases, and 12 bases separated the two germline ends.

The CDR3 spells CSARDQDGSLHPSTDTQYF. The CDR3 DNA is TGCAGTGCTAGAGATCAGGACGGCTCACTCCATCCCAGCACAGATACGCAGTATTTT. The gene calls are TRBV20-1 and TRBJ2-3; D remains unclear. This CDR3 spans 19 amino acids. V was cut by 0 bases and J by 0 bases, with 22 bases left in between. Looked up from germline, CDR1 is DFQATT and CDR2 is SNEGSKA (reference sequence).

This clonotype was picked up a small number of times. The chain combines TRBV4-1 with TRBJ1-1, with D possibly matching TRBD1 (6 bases). Trimming pared 2 bases from V and 1 base from J, leaving 14 bases between. Germline CDR1 MGHRA, CDR2 YSYEKL. This CDR3 contains 16 residues. Written as DNA, the CDR3 is TGCGCCAGCAGCCAACTCCCGACAGGAGCGAACACTGAAGCTTTCTTT. This codes for CASSQLPTGANTEAFF.

The chain is built from TRBV27 and TRBJ2-7, with TRBD2 matching over 10 bases. J was trimmed by 5 bases and V by 0 bases; bases with no gene match: 16. Per germline, CDR1 MNHEY and CDR2 SMNVEV (reference sequence). The CDR3 totals 19 residues. The CDR3 region is CASSLSRLAGDKNLDEQYF. The CDR3 nucleotides are TGTGCCAGCAGTTTATCGAGGCTAGCGGGAGACAAAAATCTTGACGAGCAGTACTTC.

The CDR3 region has the DNA TGTGCCAGCAGTTACTCAAAACGACTAGCGGGATGGGACTACGAGCAGTACTTC. It translates to CASSYSKRLAGWDYEQYF. This chain links TRBV6-2 or TRBV6-3 with TRBJ2-7, with 11 bases fitting TRBD2. The CDR3 runs to 18 residues. Trimming took 0 bases from V and 3 from J; bases not matched to a gene: 10. Per germline, CDR1 MNHEY and CDR2 SVGEGT.

This clonotype was detected only a few times. The chain joins TRBV19 to TRBJ2-2; maybe TRBD2 (5 bases). Trimming cost V 7 bases and J 6 bases, with 18 bases left between them. This CDR3 has 15 residues. Germline values: CDR1 LNHDA, CDR2 SQIVND (reference sequence). The CDR3 DNA follows: TGTGCCAGTACGAGCTCGGGGAAGGTCGCCGGGGAGCTGTTTTTT. This sequence encodes CASTSSGKVAGELFF.

The chain couples TRBV20-1 to TRBJ1-2; a weak D match, TRBD1 (6 bases). The CDR3 runs to 16 residues. Germline V gene lookup returns CDR1 DFQATT and CDR2 SNEGSKA (reference sequence). Trimming stripped 3 bases from V and 3 bases from J, with 20 bases between. The CDR3 here is CSARNPLRTADYGYTF. For the CDR3, the DNA is TGCAGTGCTAGGAACCCTCTCCGGACAGCGGACTATGGCTACACCTTC.

The chain joins TRBV20-1 to TRBJ2-5; 10 bases match TRBD1. Germline assignment: CDR1 DFQATT and CDR2 SNEGSKA (reference sequence). The V and J ends lost 1 base and 6 bases, in that order; junction bases with no gene match: 8. CDR3 size: 15 residues. The CDR3 DNA is TGCAGTGCTAGAGGAGACAGGGGGCCGTTGAAGACCCAGTACTTC. Its translation: CSARGDRGPLKTQYF.

This chain connects TRBV10-3 to TRBJ2-7; D not resolved. The CDR3 sequence is 16 residues long. Trimming removed 0 bases at V and 3 bases at J, with 15 bases between. Per the germline V gene, CDR1 is ENHRY and CDR2 is SYGVKD. CDR3 sequence: CAISESIGVQVYEQYF. The CDR3 DNA reads TGTGCCATCAGTGAGTCGATTGGAGTTCAGGTCTACGAGCAGTACTTC.

In this sample, this clonotype turned up a few times. The chain recombines TRBV24-1 with TRBJ1-2; D is unresolved. CDR1 KGHDR and CDR2 SFDVKD come from the germline V gene. Trimming pared 5 bases from V and 8 bases from J, leaving 11 bases between. The CDR3 is 12 residues long. CDR3 region: CATSAPDAGYTF. The CDR3 DNA is TGTGCCACCAGTGCCCCCGACGCGGGCTACACCTTC.

The chain links TRBV14 to TRBJ2-6; no clear D gene. This CDR3 has 16 amino acids. The germline V gene encodes CDR1 SGHDN and CDR2 FVKESK. Trimming left V 5 bases short and J 2 bases short, with 13 bases between. The CDR3 sequence is CASSRVDLPGANVLTF. The CDR3, as DNA: TGTGCCAGCAGCAGGGTCGACCTCCCTGGGGCCAACGTCCTGACTTTC. The whole variable domain, remainder taken from reference TRBV14 and TRBJ2-6, is EAGVTQFPSHSVIEKGQTVTLRCDPISGHDNLYWYRRVMGKEIKFLLHFVKESKQDESGMPNNRFLAERTGGTYSTLKVQPAELEDSGVYFCASSRVDLPGANVLTFGAGSRLTVL.

CDR3 region: CASSLPSGGPRQFF. The CDR3 nucleotides are TGTGCCAGCAGCTTACCTAGCGGGGGCCCCAGGCAGTTCTTC. The V gene is TRBV11-2, the J gene TRBJ2-1; 10 bases map to TRBD2. V was pared by 2 bases and J by 12 bases, with 7 bases of the junction left unmatched. Germline V CDR1 and CDR2: SGHAT, FQNNGV. The CDR3 loop spans 14 amino acids.

On this clonotype itself: The missing conserved phenylalanine or tryptophan at the end of this CDR3 makes a read error likely. The DNA is omitted, as the CDR3 cannot be located on it reliably, and the CDR3 follows TCRdb's listing. J is TRBJ2-1 and V is TRBV7-9. Germline assignment: CDR1 SEHNR and CDR2 FQNEAQ (reference sequence). The CDR3 region is 11 residues in length, termini included. The CDR3 protein is CASSVKKEQYL.

The chain couples TRBV28 to TRBJ1-5; no firm D call. The germline V gene encodes CDR1 MDHEN and CDR2 SYDVKM. This CDR3 spans 13 amino acids. V lost 5 bases and J 0 bases, leaving 5 bases between the germline ends. CDR3 sequence: CASSGNSNQPQHF. In DNA form, the CDR3 reads TGTGCCAGCAGTGGTAATAGCAATCAGCCCCAGCATTTT.

This clonotype occurred a few times. The rearrangement uses TRBV20-1 and TRBJ1-2, with 8 positions matching TRBD1. Trimming at V came to 2 bases and at J to 6 bases, leaving 11 bases not matched to a gene. The CDR3 has 15 amino acids. CDR1 DFQATT and CDR2 SNEGSKA come from the germline V gene (reference sequence). The CDR3 reads CSARPILDRGDGYTF. CDR3 in DNA: TGCAGTGCTAGACCTATACTCGACAGGGGCGATGGCTACACCTTC.

This clonotype was observed a few times. This chain connects TRBV5-5 to TRBJ2-1; D is unclear. The V gene's germline CDR1 is SGHKS and CDR2 YYEKEE (reference sequence). The CDR3 runs 15 residues. Trimming left V 6 bases short and J 8 bases short, with 21 bases between. In nucleotides, the CDR3 is TGTGCCAGCACCCCTCCGGCCCGCCCCAAGGATGAGCAGTTCTTC. This sequence encodes CASTPPARPKDEQFF.